This TCR beta chain appears in the sequencing data of a study of blood T cell repertoires in COVID-19. Turning to the study itself: Sites across the United States, Italy and Spain contributed samples from acute and convalescent COVID-19.

There are 13 residues in the CDR3. Germline V lookup: CDR1 MNHEY, CDR2 SVGAGI. V lost 7 bases to trimming and J lost 8 bases; unmatched junction nucleotides: 6. TCRdb's table, derived via immunoSEQ multiplex PCR, lists solely in-frame clones and lacks some. Here the sample spans 200,000 to 250,000 clones, roughly 88% being singletons. This TCR was sampled from a human donor in a cohort sampled during active COVID-19. The rearrangement links TRBV6-5 to TRBJ2-1; 9 bases match TRBD2. Specimen: peripheral blood. CDR3 DNA sequence: TGTGCCAGCACAGAGGGACTAGCCCATGAGCAGTTCTTC. Encoded protein: CASTEGLAHEQFF.